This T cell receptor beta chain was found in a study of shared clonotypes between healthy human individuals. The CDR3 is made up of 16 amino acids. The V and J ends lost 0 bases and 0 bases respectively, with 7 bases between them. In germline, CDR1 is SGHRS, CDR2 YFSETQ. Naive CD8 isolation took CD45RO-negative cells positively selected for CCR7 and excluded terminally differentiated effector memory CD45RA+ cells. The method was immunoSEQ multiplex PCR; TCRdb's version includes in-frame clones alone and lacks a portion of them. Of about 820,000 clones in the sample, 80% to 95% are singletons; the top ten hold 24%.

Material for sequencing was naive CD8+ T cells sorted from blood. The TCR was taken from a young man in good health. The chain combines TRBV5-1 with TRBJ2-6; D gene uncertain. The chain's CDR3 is CASSLEGYSGANVLTF. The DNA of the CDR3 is TGCGCCAGCAGCTTGGAGGGTTACTCTGGGGCCAACGTCCTGACTTTC.